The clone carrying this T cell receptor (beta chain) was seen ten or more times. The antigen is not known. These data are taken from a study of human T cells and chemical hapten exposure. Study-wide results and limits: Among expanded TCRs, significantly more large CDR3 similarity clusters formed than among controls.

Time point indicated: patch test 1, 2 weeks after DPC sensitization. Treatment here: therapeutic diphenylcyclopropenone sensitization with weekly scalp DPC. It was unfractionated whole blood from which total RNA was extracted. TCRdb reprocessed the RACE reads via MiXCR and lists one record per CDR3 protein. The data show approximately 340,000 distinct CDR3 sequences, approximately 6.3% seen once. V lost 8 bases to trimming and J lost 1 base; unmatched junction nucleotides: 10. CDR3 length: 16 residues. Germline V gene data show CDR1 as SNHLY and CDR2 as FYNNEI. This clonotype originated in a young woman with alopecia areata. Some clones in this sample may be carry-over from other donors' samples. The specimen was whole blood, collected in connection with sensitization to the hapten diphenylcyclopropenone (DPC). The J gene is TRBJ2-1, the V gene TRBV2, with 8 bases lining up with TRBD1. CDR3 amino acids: CASGGTGLASYNEQFF. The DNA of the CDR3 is TGTGCCAGCGGAGGGACAGGCCTCGCTTCCTACAATGAGCAGTTCTTC.